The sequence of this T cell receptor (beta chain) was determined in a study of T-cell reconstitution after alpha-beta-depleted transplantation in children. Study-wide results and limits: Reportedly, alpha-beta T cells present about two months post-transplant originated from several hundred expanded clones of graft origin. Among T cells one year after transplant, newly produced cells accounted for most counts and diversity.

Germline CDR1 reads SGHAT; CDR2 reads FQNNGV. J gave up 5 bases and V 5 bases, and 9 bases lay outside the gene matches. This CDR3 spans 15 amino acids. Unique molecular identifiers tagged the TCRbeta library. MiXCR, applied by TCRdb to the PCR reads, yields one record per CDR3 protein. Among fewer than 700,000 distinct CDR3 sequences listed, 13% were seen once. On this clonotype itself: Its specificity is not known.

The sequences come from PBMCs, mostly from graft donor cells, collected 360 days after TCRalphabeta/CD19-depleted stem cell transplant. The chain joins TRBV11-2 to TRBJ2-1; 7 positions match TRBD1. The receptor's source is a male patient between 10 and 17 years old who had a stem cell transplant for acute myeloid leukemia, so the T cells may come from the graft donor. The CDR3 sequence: CASSPRDRLDNEQFF. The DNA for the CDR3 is TGTGCCAGCAGCCCCCGGGACAGACTCGACAATGAGCAGTTCTTC.